This T cell receptor (beta chain) is from a study of T cell changes during pregnancy in multiple sclerosis. Sequenced by immunoSEQ multiplex PCR; TCRdb stores in-frame clones only, minus some. The sample holds about 24,000 clones, around four fifths seen once. The CDR3 length is 16 residues. Germline loops: CDR1 SQVTM, CDR2 ANQGSEA. Trimming took off 6 bases at V and 4 bases at J, with 24 bases between the two ends. Sequencing used CD8+ T cells from peripheral blood mononuclear cells, obtained in the first trimester of pregnancy. The chain has TRBV29-1 and TRBJ1-2; D not resolved. This TCR came from a female donor in good health, enrolled as a control in a pregnancy study. Here the CDR3 DNA reads TGCAGCGTAGTCGGCGGTCCGGCTAGAACCCTCTATGGCTACACCTTC. Protein: CSVVGGPARTLYGYTF.